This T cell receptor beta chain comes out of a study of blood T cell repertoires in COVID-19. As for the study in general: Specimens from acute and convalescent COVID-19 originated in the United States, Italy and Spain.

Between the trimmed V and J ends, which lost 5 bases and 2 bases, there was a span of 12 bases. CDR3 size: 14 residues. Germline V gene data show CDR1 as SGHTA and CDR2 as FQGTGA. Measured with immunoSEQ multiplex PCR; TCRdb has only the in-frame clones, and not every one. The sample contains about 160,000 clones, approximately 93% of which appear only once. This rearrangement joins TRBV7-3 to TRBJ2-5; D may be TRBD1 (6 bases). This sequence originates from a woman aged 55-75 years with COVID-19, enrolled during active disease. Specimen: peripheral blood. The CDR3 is CASSPQGQQETQYF. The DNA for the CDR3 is TGTGCCAGCAGCCCCCAGGGACAACAAGAGACCCAGTACTTC.